The entry below gives a single T cell receptor beta chain sequence along with its context. This clone was seen a single time. Its binding antigen is unknown. The record has no base qualities; no much larger clone is one base away. Other nucleotide sequences in the sample specify the same CDR3. The source of the sample is a study of shared clonotypes between healthy human individuals (dated by TCRdb to the early 2020s). Background for the entire study: The cohort comprised a couple of women and a few men aged 18 to 49 years. To increase sequencing depth and limit assay-specific biases, TCR repertoire library preparation and sequencing were carried out by different laboratories using diverse techniques. Per donor, three plates each were used for CD4 naive and CD4 memory, two for CD8 naive, and one for CD8 memory. Blood TCR repertoires of about 5 healthy adults were deeply sequenced to estimate repertoire size and the extent of clonotype sharing between individuals. Leukapheresis yielded between about 0.85 and 9.5 billion PBMCs per donor. Study-wide conclusions, independent of this receptor: Sharing across a few donors was observed for about 5% of naive CD4, 3% to 3.5% of naive CD8, roughly 2.3% of memory CD4, and around 0.4% of memory CD8 clonotypes. Naive subsets generally had larger estimated clonotype richness than memory subsets did. The small number of donors limited the genetic and exposure-history diversity represented. Compared with non-shared clonotypes, the clonotypes found in all four sorted-subset donors had higher generation probabilities. Only blood was sampled, and tissue TCR repertoires likely differ from those in blood. Rarefaction of sorted-subset datasets indicated incomplete sequencing despite the large sequencing depth. Based on pairwise subsampling, the degree of clonotype sharing among donors was expected to be affected by sequencing depth.

TCR CDR3 regions were amplified from genomic DNA by multiplex PCR using the deep immunoSEQ assay. Genomic DNA extracted from each cell subset was distributed evenly over all wells of several immunoSEQ 96-well plates, and each plate served as one replicate. For sorted subsets, each replicate PCR was loaded with around 220 ng genomic DNA, equivalent to 30,000 or so T cell genomes. Purified libraries were quantified with a Qubit 3.0 fluorometer, sized on a Bioanalyzer 2100, and re-quantified with the KAPA Library Quantification kit. A separate single-read 150-cycle Illumina NextSeq 550 flow cell was used to sequence each immunoSEQ 96-well plate. The original methods were these. Because the immunoSEQ output held only junctional sequences and lacked quality scores, the filtering could not match the filtering applied to full-length reads. Sequences were annotated with PyIR, a Python wrapper for IgBLAST v1.9, using IMGT germline references to assign V/J genes and CDR3. Reads were filtered out if the reads had weak V/J assignments (E-value above 1e-6), no CDR3, stop codons, out-of-frame junctions, or ambiguous translated residues. V3J clonotypes were defined as sequences sharing the same inferred V gene, J gene, and CDR3 amino acid sequence. The percentage overlap between two repertoires was calculated by dividing the number of shared unique clonotypes by the size of the smaller repertoire. Three approaches were used to assess repertoire richness: RTK rarefaction, the Chao1 estimator, and Recon v2.1 estimates of unobserved clonotypes. Generation probabilities were computed with OLGA for all TCRbeta clonotypes obtained by the gDNA method from four donors. TCRdb stores this immuneACCESS table with in-frame sequences only. Part of the clones is absent; in the studies checked, under half of the shortfall reflects unresolved V genes, and no reason is known for the rest. Clone size and V and J calls were adopted from that table, with D and trimming inferred from the DNA. The sample table records approximately 1,500,000 clones; 95% to 99% of these occur just once. The ten largest clones represent about 0.4% of the sample.

The donors were healthy, HIV-negative adults with no recently reported acute infections or vaccinations. Only Caucasian adults living in Nashville, Tennessee, USA were represented among the donors. CD4+ T cells were enriched through magnetic negative selection, after which naive cells were positively selected on CD45RA and the remaining negative fraction served as the memory subset. Blood was obtained by leukapheresis, after which PBMCs were separated by Ficoll-Histopaque density gradient centrifugation and cryopreserved in liquid nitrogen vapor phase. Purity and quantity of every magnetically sorted T cell population were checked by analytical flow cytometry. From each sorted fraction, genomic DNA was isolated and quantified by UV absorbance on a Nanodrop 2000c. The CDR3, from cysteine to phenylalanine, totals 15 residues. Only the CDR3 part of the read is kept: 45 bases, read in frame from the first base. CDR1 SEHNR and CDR2 FQNEAQ are derived from the germline V gene (reference sequence). V drops 0 bases and J drops 0 bases, leaving 7 bases in between.

Specimen: naive CD4+ T cells sorted from blood. The meaning of the sample's cell subset or site label: CD45RA+ positively selected. The clonotype originates from a man aged 30 to 39 in good health. The V gene is TRBV7-9 and the J gene is TRBJ2-3; the D gene cannot be named for sure. The base sequence is TGTGCCAGCAGCTTAGCGGGCAGTAGCACAGATACGCAGTATTTT. This yields the protein CASSLAGSSTDTQYF.